The 24 T cell receptor beta chains listed next were all sequenced from one sample in a study of blood T cell repertoires in COVID-19. The protocol was immunoSEQ multiplex PCR, while the TCRdb copy is restricted to in-frame clones and leaves out a portion. The repertoire holds 70,000 to 75,000 clones, approximately 85% seen once, with roughly 4.6% in the top ten. Sequenced: peripheral blood. These receptors came from a human donor in a cohort sampled during active COVID-19.

The chain joins TRBV6-6 to TRBJ1-5, with 9 bases aligning to TRBD1. V gave up 6 bases and J gave up 6 bases; unmatched junction bases: 9. CDR1 is MNHNY, CDR2 SVGAGI, per germline (reference sequence). The CDR3 is 15 amino acids. The CDR3 bases are TGTGCCAGCAGGCCCGGGACAGGGAGCGCTCAGCCCCAGCATTTT. As protein: CASRPGTGSAQPQHF.

This chain links TRBV5-6 with TRBJ2-7, with D tentatively TRBD1 (5 bases). This CDR3 spans 12 amino acids. The germline gives CDR1 SGHDT, CDR2 YYEEEE. V was pared by 3 bases and J by 5 bases, with 9 bases between. The CDR3 DNA reads TGTGCCAGCAGCTCCCAGGGTCACGAGCAGTACTTC. Amino acids: CASSSQGHEQYF.

This clone showed up just a few times. The chain is built from TRBV5-6 and TRBJ2-6; tentatively, D is TRBD1 (5 bases). Trimming removed 0 bases at V and 1 base at J, with 11 bases between. CDR1 and CDR2 from the germline V gene are SGHDT and YYEEEE. The CDR3 is made up of 17 amino acids. This CDR3 is CASSLDQGRSGANVLTF. The CDR3 coding sequence is TGTGCCAGCAGCTTGGATCAGGGTAGGTCTGGGGCCAACGTCCTGACTTTC.

The rearrangement uses TRBV20-1 and TRBJ2-5, with D unclear. Germline loops: CDR1 DFQATT, CDR2 SNEGSKA (reference sequence). CDR3 size: 11 residues. V was shortened by 6 bases and J by 5 bases, with 10 bases between the two germline ends. The CDR3: CSAHSSETQYF. The DNA of the CDR3 is TGCAGTGCCCACTCCTCGGAGACCCAGTACTTC.

This clone was counted a few times. This sequence joins TRBV6-4 and TRBJ1-2, with D tentatively TRBD1 (5 bases). The CDR3 contains 14 residues. Germline CDR1 reads MRHNA; CDR2 reads SNTAGT. V shed 5 bases and J shed 2 bases, with 12 bases lying between them. The CDR3 DNA reads as TGTGCCAGCAGTCCCGGACAAGGGAACTATGGCTACACCTTC. Amino acids: CASSPGQGNYGYTF.

This chain connects TRBV19 to TRBJ1-5; tentative D call: TRBD1 (5 bases). Germline CDR1 and CDR2: LNHDA and SQIVND (reference sequence). V was cut by 1 base and J by 2 bases, with 9 bases left in between. This CDR3 contains 15 residues. In DNA form, the CDR3 reads TGTGCCAGTAGTATAGCGGGGGGAGGCAATCAGCCCCAGCATTTT. This translates into CASSIAGGGNQPQHF.

The V gene is TRBV15, the J gene TRBJ2-7, with 9 bases fitting TRBD1. There are 17 residues in the CDR3. Trimming removed 0 bases from V and 1 base from J; junction bases left unmatched: 7. Germline V gene lookup returns CDR1 LNHNV and CDR2 YYDKDF (reference sequence). The DNA of the CDR3 is TGTGCCACCAGCAGAGAACTACTGGGACAGGGATCCTACGAGCAGTACTTC. Amino acid sequence: CATSRELLGQGSYEQYF.

The J gene is TRBJ2-3, the V gene TRBV27, with 8 bases identical to TRBD2. V trimming: 3 bases; J trimming: 2 bases; junction bases outside the gene matches: 4. Germline CDR1 MNHEY, CDR2 SMNVEV (reference sequence). The CDR3 contains 15 residues. The CDR3, as DNA: TGTGCCAGCAGTTTTCGGGGGGGGCACACAGATACGCAGTATTTT. Its protein product is CASSFRGGHTDTQYF.

In its sample, this clone was seen once. This chain links TRBV7-2 with TRBJ2-3, with TRBD2 matching 9 bases. The J segment lost 4 bases and the V segment lost 1 base, leaving 3 bases of the junction unmatched. CDR1 SGHTA and CDR2 FQGNSA come from the germline V gene. The CDR3 is 15 residues long. The CDR3 spells CASSLGGGAPDTQYF. Here the CDR3 DNA reads TGTGCCAGCAGCTTAGGCGGGGGGGCCCCAGATACGCAGTATTTT.

The J gene is TRBJ2-5, the V gene TRBV29-1; D perhaps matches TRBD2 (6 bases). The CDR3 runs to 11 residues. Trimming stripped 4 bases from V and 4 bases from J, with 7 bases between. Germline assignment: CDR1 SQVTM and CDR2 ANQGSEA. DNA for the CDR3: TGCAGCGTTGCCGGGAGAGAGACCCAGTACTTC. Translated, it gives CSVAGRETQYF.

The V and J genes are TRBV19 and TRBJ2-7, with a weak D call TRBD1 (6 bases). Germline values: CDR1 LNHDA, CDR2 SQIVND (reference sequence). There are 15 residues in the CDR3. V was trimmed by 5 bases and J by 0 bases, leaving 14 bases between them. The CDR3 reads CASSPAGDSSYEQYF. Here the CDR3 DNA reads TGTGCCAGTAGTCCGGCAGGGGATAGCTCCTACGAGCAGTACTTC.

The chain couples TRBV5-4 to TRBJ1-6; the D is unclear. Looked up from germline, CDR1 is SGHNT and CDR2 is YYREEE (reference sequence). The V and J ends lost 4 bases and 8 bases respectively, with 16 bases between them. The CDR3 totals 15 residues. The CDR3 loop is CASSPSGNMDSPLHF. The CDR3 DNA reads TGTGCCAGCAGCCCCTCGGGGAATATGGATTCACCCCTCCACTTT.

This rearrangement joins TRBV11-2 to TRBJ2-3, with D hard to call. This CDR3 is 13 amino acids long. The germline gives CDR1 SGHAT, CDR2 FQNNGV. V lost 0 bases and J 2 bases, leaving 3 bases between the germline ends. CDR3: CASSLDHTDTQYF. In DNA, the CDR3 is TGTGCCAGCAGCTTAGATCACACAGATACGCAGTATTTT.

This clone was detected a few times. The chain uses TRBV25-1 and TRBJ2-7; TRBD1 is a possible D gene (5 bases). Germline-derived CDR1 and CDR2 are MGHDK and SYGVNS. The CDR3 consists of 12 residues. Trimming pared 6 bases from V and 0 bases from J, leaving 6 bases between. CDR3 coding DNA: TGTGCCAGCAGGGACAACTCCTACGAGCAGTACTTC. This sequence encodes CASRDNSYEQYF.

The chain has TRBV4-2 and TRBJ2-7; D possibly corresponds to TRBD1 (6 bases). The CDR3 runs 16 residues. Germline loops: CDR1 LGHNA, CDR2 YNFKEQ. V lost 3 bases and J lost 3, with 18 bases in between. Written as DNA, the CDR3 is TGTGCCAGCAGCCAGGAAATGCGGACAGAGCACTACGAGCAGTACTTC. Protein product: CASSQEMRTEHYEQYF.

The chain joins TRBV10-3 to TRBJ1-6, with D possibly TRBD1 on 6 matching bases. Per the germline V gene, CDR1 is ENHRY and CDR2 is SYGVKD. V was shortened by 0 bases and J by 1 base, with 10 bases between the two germline ends. This CDR3 region has 17 residues. CDR3 sequence (DNA): TGTGCCATCAGTGAGTCGACAGGCGGTTCCTATAATTCACCCCTCCACTTT. It translates to CAISESTGGSYNSPLHF.

The chain has TRBV6-2 or TRBV6-3 and TRBJ1-1; TRBD1 matches at 12 bases. The CDR3 length is 16 residues. The germline gives CDR1 MNHEY, CDR2 SVGEGT. Losses at the gene ends were 3 bases for V and 7 bases for J; bases not matched to a gene: 9. CDR3 nucleotide sequence: TGTGCCAGCAGTTATTCGGGACAGGGGGCAGTTAATGAAGCTTTCTTT. Translation gives CASSYSGQGAVNEAFF.

The J gene is TRBJ1-1, the V gene TRBV7-2, with D possibly TRBD1 on 5 matching bases. Germline assignment: CDR1 SGHTA and CDR2 FQGNSA. The CDR3 contains 13 residues. With 5 bases removed from V and 1 base from J, the gap between germline ends came to 8 bases. CDR3: CASSNDRNTEAFF. CDR3 bases: TGTGCCAGCAGCAACGACAGGAACACTGAAGCTTTCTTT.

This chain uses TRBV6-5 with TRBJ1-5, with 8 positions matching TRBD1. The CDR3 length is 15 residues. Per the germline V gene, CDR1 is MNHEY and CDR2 is SVGAGI. Trimming cost V 8 bases and J 3 bases; bases outside gene matches: 9. The CDR3 DNA sequence: TGTGCCAGCGGCAAAGGCAGGGGGCTCAATCAGCCCCAGCATTTT. It translates to CASGKGRGLNQPQHF.

V usage is TRBV5-1 and J usage is TRBJ1-3; 8 bases are shared with TRBD1. Germline CDR1 and CDR2: SGHRS and YFSETQ. The CDR3 length is 16 residues. Trimming at V came to 3 bases and at J to 3 bases, leaving 8 bases not matched to a gene. DNA for the CDR3: TGCGCCAGCAGCTCCACTGACAGGGGTGATGGAAACACCATATATTTT. It yields the protein CASSSTDRGDGNTIYF.

This chain connects TRBV19 to TRBJ2-7; D is ambiguous. CDR3 size: 13 residues. Germline V lookup: CDR1 LNHDA, CDR2 SQIVND (reference sequence). Trimming removed 4 bases at V and 6 bases at J, with 13 bases between. This CDR3 reads CASSTVSVGEQYF. DNA of the CDR3: TGTGCCAGTAGTACGGTCAGCGTAGGCGAGCAGTACTTC.

J is TRBJ1-2 and V is TRBV9; possibly TRBD1 for D (5 bases). The CDR3 spans 14 residues. V lost 4 bases, J lost 7 bases, and 17 bases lay in between. Germline lookup yields CDR1 SGDLS and CDR2 YYNGEE. The CDR3 region is CASSPSPGEGGYTF. The CDR3 DNA reads TGTGCCAGCAGCCCCTCCCCGGGGGAAGGTGGCTACACCTTC. Complete variable domain (other parts from reference TRBV9 and TRBJ1-2): DSGVTQTPKHLITATGQRVTLRCSPRSGDLSVYWYQQSLDQGLQFLIQYYNGEERAKGNILERFSAQQFPDLHSELNLSSLELGDSALYFCASSPSPGEGGYTFGSGTRLTVV.

The chain's CDR3 is CASSSSTTNEKLFF. The CDR3 DNA reads TGTGCCAGCAGCTCCTCTACAACTAATGAAAAACTGTTTTTT. The chain joins TRBV7-8 to TRBJ1-4; D unclear. V shed 4 bases and J shed 0 bases, with 6 bases lying between them. The CDR3 length is 14 residues. Germline V gene sequence: CDR1 SGHVS, CDR2 FQNEAQ.

V and J are TRBV24-1 and TRBJ1-5, with 8 bases aligning to TRBD1. The CDR3 runs to 12 residues. Germline lookup yields CDR1 KGHDR and CDR2 SFDVKD. Germline trimming cut 9 bases from V and 6 bases from J; bases unmatched to any gene: 3. For the CDR3, the DNA is TGTGCCACCCAGGGGGCAGGTCAGCCCCAGCATTTT. It yields the protein CATQGAGQPQHF.